This T cell receptor (beta chain) was sequenced during a study of T-cell reconstitution after alpha-beta-depleted transplantation in children. This CDR3 region has 15 residues. Germline trimming cut 0 bases from V and 7 bases from J; bases unmatched to any gene: 6. Germline-derived CDR1 and CDR2 are LGHNA and YNFKEQ. Preparation of the TCRbeta library was carried out with unique molecular identifiers. TCRdb re-called the PCR reads with MiXCR, one entry per CDR3 protein. The data contain roughly 790,000 distinct CDR3 sequences, roughly 15% of them singletons. This clonotype was detected a few times. The V gene is TRBV4-2, the J gene TRBJ2-7; 10 positions match TRBD1. The receptor's source is a male patient younger than 18 who had a stem cell transplant for acute lymphoblastic leukemia, so the T cells may come from the graft donor. The sequencing here drew on PBMCs, mostly from graft donor cells, taken 360 days after TCRalphabeta/CD19-depleted stem cell transplant. In nucleotides, the CDR3 is TGTGCCAGCAGCCAAGAGGGACAGGGGTTAAGGGAGCAGTACTTC. It codes for CASSQEGQGLREQYF.